What follows are 30 T cell receptor beta chains derived from one specimen sequenced in a study of spatial heterogeneity in lung cancer. Via MiXCR, TCRdb re-called the 5' RACE reads, giving one row per CDR3 protein. The sample has more than 45,000 distinct CDR3 sequences; roughly 5.2% are singletons. Sample time point: sample taken at primary tumor resection. This material consisted of PBMCs, taken at surgery. The origin of the receptors is a male donor with early-stage non-small cell lung cancer.

This clonotype was seen repeatedly, ten times or more. The chain has TRBV5-1 and TRBJ2-1; D is undetermined. CDR3 length: 12 residues. V lost 3 bases to trimming and J lost 10 bases, with 11 bases between them. Looked up from germline, CDR1 is SGHRS and CDR2 is YFSETQ. The CDR3 spells CASSSETDEQFF. CDR3 nucleotides: TGCGCCAGCAGCTCAGAGACCGACGAGCAGTTCTTC.

This clonotype has ten or more counts. The rearrangement uses TRBV29-1 and TRBJ2-5; D is possibly TRBD2 (7 bases). The CDR3 contains 16 residues. With 4 bases removed from V and 4 bases from J, the gap between germline ends came to 22 bases. Germline V gene sequence: CDR1 SQVTM, CDR2 ANQGSEA. The CDR3 region is CSVGRERGRAGETQYF. CDR3 DNA: TGCAGCGTTGGACGAGAAAGGGGGAGGGCCGGAGAGACCCAGTACTTC. The entire variable domain, with the rest obtained from reference TRBV29-1 and TRBJ2-5, is as follows: SAVISQKPSRDICQRGTSLTIQCQVDSQVTMMFWYRQQPGQSLTLIATANQGSEATYESGFVIDKFPISRPNLTFSTLTVSNMSPEDSSIYLCSVGRERGRAGETQYFGPGTRLLVL.

The CDR3 sequence: CASSQGALISGTRGDTQYF. The CDR3 DNA follows: TGCGCCAGCAGCCAAGGGGCCTTGATTAGCGGGACCCGGGGGGATACGCAGTATTTT. This chain connects TRBV4-1 to TRBJ2-3; 8 positions agree with TRBD2. CDR3 length: 19 amino acids. CDR1 MGHRA and CDR2 YSYEKL come from the germline V gene. The J segment lost 6 bases and the V segment lost 1 base, leaving 18 bases of the junction unmatched.

This clonotype came up many times. The chain is built from TRBV24-1 and TRBJ1-5; weak D call: TRBD1 (5 bases). The germline gives CDR1 KGHDR, CDR2 SFDVKD. The CDR3 consists of 15 residues. V lost 5 bases and J 2 bases, leaving 12 bases between the germline ends. The CDR3 reads CATSAGGAGNQPQHF. The CDR3 region has the DNA TGTGCCACCAGTGCCGGCGGGGCAGGCAATCAGCCCCAGCATTTT.

Comment on this clonotype: It may be a read error: a sequence one base away is much more abundant. The chain couples TRBV5-1 to TRBJ2-5; 10 nucleotides line up with TRBD2. The germline gives CDR1 SGHRS, CDR2 YFSETQ. The CDR3 covers 13 residues. CDR3 DNA sequence: TGCGTCAGCAGCTCTAGCGGGAGTGAGACCCATTACTTC. Protein product: CVSSSSGSETHYF.

In its sample, this clonotype was seen many times. The V call is TRBV12-3 or TRBV12-4, the J call TRBJ2-3; the match to TRBD2 covers 7 bases. J gave up 0 bases and V 8 bases, and 8 bases lay outside the gene matches. There are 15 residues in the CDR3. The CDR3 coding sequence is TGTGCCAGCGGGAGCGGGACGAGGAGCACAGATACGCAGTATTTT. Protein product: CASGSGTRSTDTQYF.

Many counts were recorded for this clonotype. The chain employs TRBV28 and TRBJ1-2; possible D gene TRBD1, 5 bases. This CDR3 is 18 amino acids long. CDR1 and CDR2 from the germline V gene are MDHEN and SYDVKM. Trimming pared 5 bases from V and 6 bases from J, leaving 28 bases between. The CDR3 spells CASSPSWGRGKDIDGYTF. For the CDR3, the DNA is TGTGCCAGCAGTCCATCCTGGGGAAGGGGAAAAGATATAGATGGCTACACCTTC.

This clonotype was detected ten times or more. The CDR3 nucleotides are TGCGCCAGCAGCTTGGCCGGGGGATCCCTCACTGAAGCTTTCTTT. Translation gives CASSLAGGSLTEAFF. This sequence joins TRBV5-1 and TRBJ1-1, with D possibly TRBD1 on 5 matching bases. Between the trimmed V and J ends, which lost 0 bases and 4 bases, there was a span of 13 bases. The CDR3 covers 15 residues. CDR1 SGHRS and CDR2 YFSETQ come from the germline V gene.

This clonotype has a count of ten or more. V and J are TRBV4-3 and TRBJ2-3; D is uncertain. The CDR3 totals 14 residues. Between the trimmed V and J ends, which lost 1 base and 3 bases, there was a span of 8 bases. CDR1 and CDR2 (germline): LGHNA, YSLEER. CDR3 DNA sequence: TGCGCCAGCAGCCAAGGTCTTAGAACAGATACGCAGTATTTT. Encoded protein: CASSQGLRTDTQYF.

This clonotype occurred many times. The chain carries TRBV6-2 or TRBV6-3 and TRBJ2-5; D call uncertain. Germline-derived CDR1 and CDR2 are MNHEY and SVGEGT. The CDR3 extends over 12 amino acids. Trimming removed 4 bases at V and 5 bases at J, with 8 bases between. The CDR3 sequence: CASSLDGETQYF. CDR3 bases: TGTGCCAGCAGTTTGGACGGGGAGACCCAGTACTTC.

This clonotype was detected ten times or more. The chain links TRBV3-1 to TRBJ2-1; D is uncertain. This CDR3 is 15 amino acids long. Trimming cost V 4 bases and J 0 bases, with 10 bases left between them. Germline CDR1 reads LGHDT; CDR2 reads YNNKEL (reference sequence). The CDR3 spells CASSLGASSYNEQFF. The CDR3 DNA sequence: TGTGCCAGCAGCCTAGGCGCGAGCTCCTACAATGAGCAGTTCTTC.

V is TRBV5-1 and J is TRBJ2-2, with no clear D. From germline, CDR1 is SGHRS and CDR2 YFSETQ. The CDR3 runs 15 residues. Trimming took 0 bases from V and 5 from J, leaving 11 bases between them. CDR3 region: CASSLGLPSTGELFF. The CDR3 DNA sequence: TGCGCCAGCAGCTTGGGACTTCCTAGTACCGGGGAGCTGTTTTTT.

The table lists this clonotype with a few counts. The genes are TRBV20-1 and TRBJ2-7; a possible D gene is TRBD2 (5 bases). The germline V gene encodes CDR1 DFQATT and CDR2 SNEGSKA (reference sequence). Trimming removed 0 bases from V and 2 bases from J, with 14 bases in between. The CDR3 is 15 amino acids. CDR3 DNA: TGCAGTGCTAGAGATTCGGTAGCGTATACCTACGAGCAGTACTTC. Translating it yields CSARDSVAYTYEQYF.

This clonotype was seen at least ten times. The chain has TRBV7-2 and TRBJ2-6; a weak D match, TRBD2 (5 bases). The ends were cut back, 4 bases at V and 0 bases at J, with 10 bases in the middle. Germline CDR1 SGHTA, CDR2 FQGNSA. The CDR3 is made up of 16 amino acids. CDR3 region: CASSSGESSGANVLTF. CDR3 sequence (DNA): TGTGCCAGCAGCTCCGGGGAGAGCTCTGGGGCCAACGTCCTGACTTTC.

This clonotype appeared many times. Here the CDR3 reads CASSLAPTPGTEAFF. In DNA form, the CDR3 reads TGTGCCAGCAGCTTGGCCCCGACCCCCGGAACTGAAGCTTTCTTT. The chain carries TRBV7-6 and TRBJ1-1, with D hard to call. The CDR3 loop spans 15 amino acids. Deletions cut 3 bases from V and 5 bases from J, with 16 bases between. Germline loops: CDR1 SGHVS, CDR2 FNYEAQ.

This clonotype was observed at least ten times. The V and J genes are TRBV5-1 and TRBJ1-2; D perhaps matches TRBD1 (5 bases). Germline V gene sequence: CDR1 SGHRS, CDR2 YFSETQ. The V and J ends lost 0 bases and 0 bases respectively, with 9 bases between them. This CDR3 has 15 residues. For the CDR3, the DNA is TGCGCCAGCAGCTTGGCAGGGACCCCTAACTATGGCTACACCTTC. This encodes CASSLAGTPNYGYTF.

At least ten counts were recorded for this clonotype. The CDR3 spells CASSPGQDPSDTQYF. The CDR3 nucleotides are TGTGCCAGCAGCCCTGGACAGGATCCTTCAGATACGCAGTATTTT. The rearrangement joins TRBV28 to TRBJ2-3, with 7 bases lining up with TRBD1. Germline V gives CDR1 MDHEN, CDR2 SYDVKM. V shed 6 bases and J 4 bases; nucleotides not matched to a gene: 10. The CDR3 is 15 residues long.

This clonotype was counted at least ten times. V gene TRBV6-1 combines with J gene TRBJ2-2; D is perhaps TRBD1 (7 bases). The CDR3 has 15 amino acids. V was trimmed by 7 bases and J by 7 bases, leaving 19 bases between them. Germline CDR1 MNHNS, CDR2 SASEGT. CDR3 in amino acids: CASTSGGISGGELFF. CDR3 in DNA: TGTGCCAGCACTTCAGGGGGGATTAGCGGCGGGGAGCTGTTTTTT.

This clonotype has a count of ten or more. The rearrangement joins TRBV28 to TRBJ2-7; weak D call: TRBD2 (6 bases). Germline CDR1 reads MDHEN; CDR2 reads SYDVKM. V was cut by 5 bases and J by 0 bases, with 14 bases left in between. CDR3 length: 15 amino acids. CDR3: CASSLTGVLSYEQYF. The CDR3 DNA follows: TGTGCCAGCAGTCTAACGGGGGTACTCTCCTACGAGCAGTACTTC.

This clonotype was seen repeatedly, ten times or more. V gene TRBV7-8 combines with J gene TRBJ2-7; 10 bases align to TRBD1. Trimming removed 4 bases from V and 3 bases from J; junction bases left unmatched: 6. CDR3 length: 15 amino acids. The germline V gene has CDR1 SGHVS and CDR2 FQNEAQ. CDR3 amino acids: CASSWVRTGGYEQYF. The CDR3 region has the DNA TGTGCCAGCAGCTGGGTTAGGACAGGGGGCTACGAGCAGTACTTC. Full variable domain (rest looked up from reference TRBV7-8 and TRBJ2-7): GAGVSQSPRYKVAKRGQDVALRCDPISGHVSLFWYQQALGQGPEFLTYFQNEAQLDKSGLPSDRFFAERPEGSVSTLKIQRTQQEDSAVYLCASSWVRTGGYEQYFGPGTRLTVT.

Many counts were recorded for this clonotype. The chain has TRBV28 and TRBJ2-7; 7 nucleotides align to TRBD1. This CDR3 is 19 amino acids long. CDR1 and CDR2 (germline): MDHEN, SYDVKM. The J segment lost 7 bases and the V segment lost 2 bases, leaving 23 bases of the junction unmatched. Written as DNA, the CDR3 is TGTGCCAGCAGTTTAAGAAGGGACAGCTCGGGACCGTGGAATTCGGAGCAGTACTTC. Protein sequence: CASSLRRDSSGPWNSEQYF.

This clonotype was counted many times. This sequence joins TRBV4-1 and TRBJ2-7; D may correspond to TRBD1 or TRBD2 (5 bases each). Per the germline V gene, CDR1 is MGHRA and CDR2 is YSYEKL. Trimming removed 3 bases at V and 2 bases at J, with 11 bases between. The CDR3 has 14 amino acids. CDR3 in amino acids: CASSHRDGPYEQYF. CDR3 sequence (DNA): TGCGCCAGCAGCCATCGGGACGGACCCTACGAGCAGTACTTC.

This clonotype was picked up many times. CDR3 in amino acids: CASSQREVSTDTQYF. In DNA, the CDR3 is TGCGCCAGCAGCCAGCGGGAGGTTAGCACAGATACGCAGTATTTT. V usage is TRBV4-3 and J usage is TRBJ2-3; 8 bases fit TRBD2. The CDR3 length is 15 residues. Trimming removed 3 bases from V and 0 bases from J; junction bases left unmatched: 2. Germline V gene data show CDR1 as LGHNA and CDR2 as YSLEER.

The sample holds many counts of this clonotype. The rearrangement joins TRBV4-3 to TRBJ2-2; D is ambiguous. This CDR3 comprises 16 residues. Per the germline V gene, CDR1 is LGHNA and CDR2 is YSLEER. Between the trimmed V and J ends, which lost 4 bases and 2 bases, there was a span of 14 bases. The CDR3 is CASSPKVGSNTGELFF. In DNA form, the CDR3 reads TGCGCCAGCAGCCCCAAAGTCGGATCAAACACCGGGGAGCTGTTTTTT.

The sample holds many counts of this clonotype. V and J are TRBV6-5 and TRBJ1-1; D is uncertain. Germline lookup yields CDR1 MNHEY and CDR2 SVGAGI. V lost 4 bases and J 5 bases, leaving 17 bases between the germline ends. The CDR3 covers 15 residues. The CDR3 bases are TGTGCCAGCAGTTCGGGCCCACCCGAAGGGACTGAAGCTTTCTTT. Protein: CASSSGPPEGTEAFF.

Many counts were recorded for this clonotype. The J gene is TRBJ2-2, the V gene TRBV5-4; tentative D call: TRBD2 (5 bases). The V end lost 5 bases, the J end lost 5 bases, and 19 bases lay between the germline ends. The CDR3 runs 16 residues. From germline, CDR1 is SGHNT and CDR2 YYREEE (reference sequence). The CDR3 sequence: CASSQAVFGGTGELFF. The DNA for the CDR3 is TGTGCCAGCAGTCAAGCGGTATTTGGCGGTACCGGGGAGCTGTTTTTT.

Many counts were recorded for this clonotype. The chain is built from TRBV15 and TRBJ2-2; no definite D call. CDR1 LNHNV and CDR2 YYDKDF come from the germline V gene (reference sequence). CDR3 length equals 15 residues. V lost 3 bases and J lost 0, with 8 bases in between. The CDR3 DNA reads as TGTGCCACCAGCAGTGAACGGACGAACACCGGGGAGCTGTTTTTT. It yields the protein CATSSERTNTGELFF.

This clonotype was seen repeatedly, ten times or more. The rearrangement joins TRBV20-1 to TRBJ2-1; 11 bases are shared with TRBD1. Germline assignment: CDR1 DFQATT and CDR2 SNEGSKA (reference sequence). Trimming took 1 base from V and 9 from J; bases not matched to a gene: 8. This CDR3 is built from 15 residues. The CDR3 here is CSARVPGQGALEQFF. The CDR3 nucleotides read TGCAGTGCTAGAGTTCCTGGACAGGGGGCGCTTGAGCAGTTCTTC.

This clonotype was seen at least ten times. This rearrangement joins TRBV12-5 to TRBJ2-6; 9 bases are a match to TRBD1. The V and J ends lost 3 bases and 0 bases, in that order; junction bases with no gene match: 9. CDR1 LGHNT and CDR2 FRNRAP come from the germline V gene. The CDR3 length is 19 residues. CDR3 region: CASGFIQGARPSGANVLTF. CDR3 DNA: TGTGCTAGTGGTTTCATACAGGGGGCTCGACCCTCTGGGGCCAACGTCCTGACTTTC.

This clonotype was counted ten times or more. The rearrangement links TRBV7-8 to TRBJ2-1, with 7 bases aligning to TRBD2. This CDR3 spans 17 amino acids. J lost 8 bases, V lost 5 bases, and 18 bases had no gene match. CDR1 is SGHVS and CDR2 is FQNEAQ in the germline V gene. CDR3 in DNA: TGTGCCAGCAGCGGAGGTGGGAGGGAGGGAGCTTGGGATGAGCAGTTCTTC. This codes for CASSGGGREGAWDEQFF. The full variable domain, rest sourced from reference TRBV7-8 and TRBJ2-1, is GAGVSQSPRYKVAKRGQDVALRCDPISGHVSLFWYQQALGQGPEFLTYFQNEAQLDKSGLPSDRFFAERPEGSVSTLKIQRTQQEDSAVYLCASSGGGREGAWDEQFFGPGTRLTVL.